The clone carrying this T cell receptor beta chain was counted between two and nine times. As to treatment: oral pan-JAK inhibitor, 5-10 mg twice daily. As the sequencing template, cDNA was produced by extracting RNA and reverse transcribing it. Sequenced by immunoSEQ multiplex PCR; TCRdb stores in-frame clones only, minus some. Of under 300,000 clones in the sample, 60% were seen once. V was cut by 3 bases and J by 4 bases, with 10 bases left in between. Germline values: CDR1 GTSNPN, CDR2 SVGIG (reference sequence). This CDR3 contains 13 residues. The entry originates in a study of CD8+ T cells in alopecia areata.

Material: CD4+ T cells sorted from blood, obtained between weeks 51 and 52, from a patient treated with tofacitinib. The chain has TRBV30 and TRBJ1-3; D remains unclear. This receptor was taken from a human donor with alopecia areata. CDR3 nucleotide sequence: TGTGCCTGGAGGTATCCCGCCGGAAACACCATATATTTT. Its protein product is CAWRYPAGNTIYF.